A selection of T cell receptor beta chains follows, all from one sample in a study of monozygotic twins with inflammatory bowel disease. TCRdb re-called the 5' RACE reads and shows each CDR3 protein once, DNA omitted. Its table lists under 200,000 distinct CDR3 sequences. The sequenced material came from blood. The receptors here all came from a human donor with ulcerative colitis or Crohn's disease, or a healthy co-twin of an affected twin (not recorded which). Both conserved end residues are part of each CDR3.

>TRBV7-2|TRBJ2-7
CASSRQGEYEQYF
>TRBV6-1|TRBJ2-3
CASRGLAGGPDTQYF
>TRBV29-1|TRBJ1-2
CSVDRKSPGIYGYTF
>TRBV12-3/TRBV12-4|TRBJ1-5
CASSLIPPDGAQGWPQHF
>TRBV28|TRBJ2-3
CASSSPPTYTQYF
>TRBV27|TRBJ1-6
CASSLFFRGSPLHF
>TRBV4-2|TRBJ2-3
CASSRVAGDTDTQYF
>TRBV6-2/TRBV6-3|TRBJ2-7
CASSWEEREQYF
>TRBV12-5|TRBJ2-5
CASGLGHGGHDQETQYF
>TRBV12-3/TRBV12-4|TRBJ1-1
CASSFGGEAFF
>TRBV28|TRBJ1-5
CASKRESSGYEPQHF
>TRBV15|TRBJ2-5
CATSVRRQETQYF
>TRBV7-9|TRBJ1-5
CASSPKTEQPQHF
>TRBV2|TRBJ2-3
CASGRQRRDTQYF
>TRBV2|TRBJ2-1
CASSQVPGQGSLYNEQFF
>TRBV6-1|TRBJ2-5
CASVMGLAVPYF
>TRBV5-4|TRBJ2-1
CASSSTSGGSGSYNEQFF